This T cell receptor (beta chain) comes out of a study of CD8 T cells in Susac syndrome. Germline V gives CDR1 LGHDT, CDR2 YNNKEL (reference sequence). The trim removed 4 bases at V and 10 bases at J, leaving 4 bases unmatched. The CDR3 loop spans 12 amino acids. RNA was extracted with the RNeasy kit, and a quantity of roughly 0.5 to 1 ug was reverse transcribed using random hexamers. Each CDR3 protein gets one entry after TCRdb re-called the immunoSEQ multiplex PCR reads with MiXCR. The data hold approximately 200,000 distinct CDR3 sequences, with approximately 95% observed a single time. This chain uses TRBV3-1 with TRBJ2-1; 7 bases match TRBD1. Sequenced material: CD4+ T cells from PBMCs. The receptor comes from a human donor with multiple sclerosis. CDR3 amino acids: CASSPHRGEQFF. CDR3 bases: TGTGCCAGCAGCCCCCACAGGGGAGAGCAGTTCTTC.